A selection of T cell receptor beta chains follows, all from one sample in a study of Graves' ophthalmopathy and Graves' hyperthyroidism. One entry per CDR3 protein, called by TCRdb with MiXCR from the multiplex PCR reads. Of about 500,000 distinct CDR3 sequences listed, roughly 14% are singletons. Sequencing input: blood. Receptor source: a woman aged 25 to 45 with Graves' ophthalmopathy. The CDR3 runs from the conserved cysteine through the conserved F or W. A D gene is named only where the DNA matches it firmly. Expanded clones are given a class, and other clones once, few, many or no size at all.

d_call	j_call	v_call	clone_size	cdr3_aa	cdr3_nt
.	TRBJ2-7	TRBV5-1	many	CASSSGGAGSYEQYF	TGCGCCAGCAGCTCGGGCGGGGCTGGTTCCTACGAGCAGTACTTC
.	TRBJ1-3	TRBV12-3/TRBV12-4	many	CASSYAEPRGGNTIYF	TGTGCCAGCAGTTACGCTGAACCCAGGGGTGGAAACACCATATATTTT
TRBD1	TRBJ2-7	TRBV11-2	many	CASSLGRGQGRYEQYF	TGTGCCAGCAGCTTAGGCCGCGGACAGGGGAGATACGAGCAGTACTTC
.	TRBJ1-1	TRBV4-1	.	CASSQEWNSRTEAFF	TGCGCCAGCAGCCAAGAATGGAACAGCCGGACTGAAGCTTTCTTT
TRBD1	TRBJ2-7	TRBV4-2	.	CASSQVVTGSSYEQYF	TGTGCCAGCAGCCAAGTAGTGACAGGGAGCTCCTACGAGCAGTACTTC
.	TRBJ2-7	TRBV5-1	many	CASSLSLAVGEQYF	TGCGCCAGCAGCTTGAGTCTAGCCGTAGGCGAGCAGTACTTC
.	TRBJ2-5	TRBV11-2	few	CASSRRVARGETQYF	TGTGCCAGCAGCCGGAGGGTAGCCCGGGGAGAGACCCAGTACTTC
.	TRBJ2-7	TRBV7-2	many	CASSLAGQSDEQYF	TGTGCCAGCAGCTTAGCTGGACAGTCCGACGAGCAGTACTTC
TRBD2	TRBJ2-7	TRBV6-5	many	CASSYDQTSGAYEQYF	TGTGCCAGCAGTTACGACCAGACTAGCGGGGCCTACGAGCAGTACTTC
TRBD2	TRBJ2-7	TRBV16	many	CASSHGGDSTYF	TGTGCCAGCAGCCACGGGGGGGATTCTACGTACTTC
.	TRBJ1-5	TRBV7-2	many	CASSLANVNSNQPQHF	TGTGCCAGCAGCTTAGCGAACGTGAATAGCAATCAGCCCCAGCATTTT
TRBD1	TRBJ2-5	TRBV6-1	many	CASTQTGGQETQYF	TGTGCCAGCACCCAGACAGGGGGTCAAGAGACCCAGTACTTC
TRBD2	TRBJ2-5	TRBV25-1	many	CASSDPLAGVYQETQYF	TGTGCCAGCAGTGATCCCTTAGCGGGAGTGTACCAAGAGACCCAGTACTTC
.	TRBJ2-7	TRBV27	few	CASTSWEGGEQYF	TGTGCCAGCACCTCATGGGAAGGGGGTGAGCAGTACTTC
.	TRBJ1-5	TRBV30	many	CAWSRTGEGQPQHF	TGTGCCTGGAGTAGGACTGGGGAGGGTCAGCCCCAGCATTTT
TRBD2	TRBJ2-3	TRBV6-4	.	CASSDGTSGSTDTQYF	TGTGCCAGCAGTGACGGGACTAGCGGAAGCACAGATACGCAGTATTTT
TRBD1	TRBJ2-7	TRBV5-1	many	CASSLDRTGEVEQYF	TGCGCCAGCAGCTTGGACAGGACAGGGGAGGTCGAGCAGTACTTC
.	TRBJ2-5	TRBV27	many	CASSLAGYQETQYF	TGTGCCAGCAGTTTAGCCGGGTACCAAGAGACCCAGTACTTC
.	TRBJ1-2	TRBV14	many	CASSQVEGGSYTF	TGTGCCAGCAGCCAAGTAGAGGGGGGAAGCTACACCTTC
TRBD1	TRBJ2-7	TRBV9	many	CASSSGPGQGSYEQYF	TGTGCCAGCAGCTCAGGACCGGGACAGGGTTCCTACGAGCAGTACTTC
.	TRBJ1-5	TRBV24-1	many	CATSDYGDQPQHF	TGTGCCACCAGTGATTACGGAGATCAGCCCCAGCATTTT
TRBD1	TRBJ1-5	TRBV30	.	CAWSPRDRSQPQHF	TGTGCCTGGAGTCCCCGGGACAGGTCGCAACCCCAGCATTTT
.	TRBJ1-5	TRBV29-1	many	CSVGGAGYGDNQPQHF	TGCAGCGTTGGAGGGGCGGGTTACGGTGACAATCAGCCCCAGCATTTT
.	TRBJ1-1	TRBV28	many	CASSRGDLNTEAFF	TGTGCCAGCAGCCGAGGGGATTTGAACACTGAAGCTTTCTTT
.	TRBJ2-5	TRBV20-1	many	CSVLTWGAQYF	TGCAGTGTCCTAACTTGGGGGGCCCAGTACTTC
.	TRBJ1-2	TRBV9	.	CASSPNGASYGYTF	TGTGCCAGCAGCCCTAATGGGGCCTCCTATGGCTACACCTTC
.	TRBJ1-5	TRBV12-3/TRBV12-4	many	CASSKGISGQPQHF	TGTGCCAGCAGTAAAGGGATTAGCGGTCAGCCCCAGCATTTT
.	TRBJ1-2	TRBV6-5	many	CASSMTRGEAEASYYNGYTF	TGTGCCAGCAGTATGACAAGGGGGGAAGCGGAGGCATCGTATTATAATGGCTACACCTTC
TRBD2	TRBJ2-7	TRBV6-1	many	CASRRGSSYEQYF	TGTGCCAGCAGGCGCGGGAGCTCCTACGAGCAGTACTTC
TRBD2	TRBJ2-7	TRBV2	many	CASSGAGAGEQYF	TGTGCCAGCAGCGGAGCGGGAGCAGGAGAGCAGTACTTC
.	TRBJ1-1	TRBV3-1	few	CASSPRGDPTEAFF	TGTGCCAGCAGCCCAAGGGGGGACCCCACTGAAGCTTTCTTT
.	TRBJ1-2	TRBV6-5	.	CASSYSSDDNYGYTF	TGTGCCAGCAGTTACTCGTCAGACGATAACTATGGCTACACCTTC
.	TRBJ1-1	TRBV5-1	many	CASSLAVGHTEAFF	TGCGCCAGCAGCTTGGCCGTGGGTCACACTGAAGCTTTCTTT
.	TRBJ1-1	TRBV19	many	CASSIRQRSEAFF	TGTGCCAGTAGTATACGGCAGCGGTCTGAAGCTTTCTTT
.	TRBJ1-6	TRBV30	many	CAWSVRGLSNSPLHF	TGTGCCTGGAGTGTACGGGGCCTCAGTAATTCACCCCTCCACTTT
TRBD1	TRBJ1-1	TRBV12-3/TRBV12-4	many	CASSLKRGRSTEAFF	TGTGCCAGCAGTTTAAAAAGGGGGCGAAGTACTGAAGCTTTCTTT
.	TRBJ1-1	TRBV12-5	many	CASGIGQLDTEAFF	TGTGCTAGTGGTATCGGACAGTTGGACACTGAAGCTTTCTTC
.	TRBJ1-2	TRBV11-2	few	CASSLSQGSNYGYTF	TGTGCCAGCAGCTTATCCCAGGGATCTAACTATGGCTACACCTTC
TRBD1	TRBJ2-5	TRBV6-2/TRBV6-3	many	CASSREAGGTQYF	TGTGCCAGCAGCCGCGAAGCAGGGGGTACCCAGTACTTC
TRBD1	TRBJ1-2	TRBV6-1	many	CASSGDSRRRYYGYTF	TGTGCCAGCAGTGGGGACAGCCGTCGTCGCTACTATGGCTACACCTTC
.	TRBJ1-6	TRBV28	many	CASSFGVSGSPLHF	TGTGCCAGCAGTTTCGGGGTGTCTGGCTCACCCCTCCACTTT
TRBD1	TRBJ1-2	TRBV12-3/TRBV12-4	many	CASRAGTGGLGYTF	TGTGCCAGCAGGGCCGGGACAGGGGGTCTTGGCTACACCTTC
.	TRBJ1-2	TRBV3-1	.	CASSQDFGAKSFYGYTF	TGTGCCAGCAGCCAAGATTTTGGGGCGAAAAGCTTCTATGGCTACACCTTC
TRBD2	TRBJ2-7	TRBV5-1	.	CASSLSRGGLPEQYF	TGCGCCAGCAGCTTGTCTCGGGGGGGCCTTCCCGAGCAGTACTTC